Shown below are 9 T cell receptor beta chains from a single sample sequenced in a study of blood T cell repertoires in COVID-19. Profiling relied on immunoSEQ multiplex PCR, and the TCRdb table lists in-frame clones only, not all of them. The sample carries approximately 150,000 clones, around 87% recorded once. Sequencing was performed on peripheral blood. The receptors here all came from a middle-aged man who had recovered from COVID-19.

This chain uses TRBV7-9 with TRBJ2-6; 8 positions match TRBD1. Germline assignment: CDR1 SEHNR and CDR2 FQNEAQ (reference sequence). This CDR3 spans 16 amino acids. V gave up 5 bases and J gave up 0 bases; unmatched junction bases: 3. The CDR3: CASSADRGSGANVLTF. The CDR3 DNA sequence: TGTGCCAGCAGCGCTGACAGGGGCTCTGGGGCCAACGTCCTGACTTTC.

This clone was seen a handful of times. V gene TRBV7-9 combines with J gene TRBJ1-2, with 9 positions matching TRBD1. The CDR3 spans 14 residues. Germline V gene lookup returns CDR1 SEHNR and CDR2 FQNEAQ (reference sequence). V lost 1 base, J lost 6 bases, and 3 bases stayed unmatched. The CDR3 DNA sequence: TGTGCCAGCAGCTTAGGACAGGGGGTAAATGGCTACACCTTC. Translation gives CASSLGQGVNGYTF.

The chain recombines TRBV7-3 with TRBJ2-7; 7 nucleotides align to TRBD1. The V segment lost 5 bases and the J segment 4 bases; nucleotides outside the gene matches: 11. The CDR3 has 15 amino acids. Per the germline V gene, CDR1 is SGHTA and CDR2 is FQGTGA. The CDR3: CASSLEGGLGYEQYF. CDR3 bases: TGTGCCAGCAGCCTAGAAGGGGGCCTCGGGTACGAGCAGTACTTC.

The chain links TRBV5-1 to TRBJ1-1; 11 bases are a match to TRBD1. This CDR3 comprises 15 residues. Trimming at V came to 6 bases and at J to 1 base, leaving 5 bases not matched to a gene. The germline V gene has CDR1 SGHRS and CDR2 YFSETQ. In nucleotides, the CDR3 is TGCGCCAGCATAAGGACAGGGGGCCAGAACACTGAAGCTTTCTTT. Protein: CASIRTGGQNTEAFF.

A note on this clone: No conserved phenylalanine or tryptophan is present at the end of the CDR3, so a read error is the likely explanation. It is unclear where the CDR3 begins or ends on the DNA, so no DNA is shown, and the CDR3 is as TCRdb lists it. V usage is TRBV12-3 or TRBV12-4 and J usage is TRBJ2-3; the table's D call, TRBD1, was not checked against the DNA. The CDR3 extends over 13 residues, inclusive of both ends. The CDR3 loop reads CASTFTQGTTMAV.

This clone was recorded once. The CDR3 DNA sequence: TGTGCCAGCTCACCACGGTTGCGGACAGGGGTGGAAGAGACCCAGTACTTC. Its translation is CASSPRLRTGVEETQYF. V gene TRBV18 combines with J gene TRBJ2-5, with 9 bases that match TRBD1. Losses at the gene ends were 1 base for V and 3 bases for J; bases not matched to a gene: 9. Germline V lookup: CDR1 KGHSH, CDR2 LQKENI. The CDR3 runs 17 residues.

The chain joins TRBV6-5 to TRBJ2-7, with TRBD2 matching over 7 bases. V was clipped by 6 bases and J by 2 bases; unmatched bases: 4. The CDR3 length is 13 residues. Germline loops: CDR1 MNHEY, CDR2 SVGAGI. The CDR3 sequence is CASSFGGTYEQYF. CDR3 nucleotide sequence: TGTGCCAGCAGCTTCGGGGGGACCTACGAGCAGTACTTC.

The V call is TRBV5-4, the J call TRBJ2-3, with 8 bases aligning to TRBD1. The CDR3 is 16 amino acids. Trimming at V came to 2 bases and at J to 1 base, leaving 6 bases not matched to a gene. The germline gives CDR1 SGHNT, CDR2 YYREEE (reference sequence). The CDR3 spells CASSLRRDRRTDTQYF. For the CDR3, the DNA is TGTGCCAGCAGCTTACGCCGGGACAGGCGCACAGATACGCAGTATTTT.

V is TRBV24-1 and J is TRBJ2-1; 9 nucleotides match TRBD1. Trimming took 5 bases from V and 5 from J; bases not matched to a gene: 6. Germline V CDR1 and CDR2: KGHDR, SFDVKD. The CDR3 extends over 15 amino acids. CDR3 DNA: TGTGCCACCAGTGCCACGACAGGGGGAAACAATGAGCAGTTCTTC. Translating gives CATSATTGGNNEQFF.